What follows are 27 T cell receptor beta chains derived from one specimen sequenced in a study of cytomegalovirus exposure and HLA in healthy donors. Using immunoSEQ multiplex PCR, the repertoire was profiled, and TCRdb retains in-frame clones only, with some absent. Here the sample spans roughly 100,000 clones, 85% to 90% being singletons. Input material: PBMCs. The receptor source for this set is a woman between 18 and 29 years old in good health and CMV-seropositive.

In this sample, this clone turned up a few times. V is TRBV9 and J is TRBJ2-7; no clear D. Trimming cost V 0 bases and J 2 bases, with 12 bases left between them. This CDR3 is built from 15 residues. Germline assignment: CDR1 SGDLS and CDR2 YYNGEE. CDR3 amino acids: CASSVAPSEAYEQYF. In DNA form, the CDR3 reads TGTGCCAGCAGCGTAGCCCCCTCCGAGGCCTACGAGCAGTACTTC. The complete variable domain, with remaining parts taken from reference TRBV9 and TRBJ2-7, reads DSGVTQTPKHLITATGQRVTLRCSPRSGDLSVYWYQQSLDQGLQFLIQYYNGEERAKGNILERFSAQQFPDLHSELNLSSLELGDSALYFCASSVAPSEAYEQYFGPGTRLTVT.

The gene calls are TRBV6-5 and TRBJ1-3, with D perhaps TRBD1 (6 bases). CDR3 size: 13 residues. V gave up 6 bases and J gave up 4 bases, with 10 bases separating them. Per the germline V gene, CDR1 is MNHEY and CDR2 is SVGAGI. In DNA, the CDR3 is TGTGCCAGCAGCGGACAGAAAGGAAACACCATATATTTT. Its protein product is CASSGQKGNTIYF.

V is TRBV5-1 and J is TRBJ1-5, with 7 bases fitting TRBD1. V shed 0 bases, J shed 7 bases, and the junction held 7 bases outside the gene matches. Germline CDR1 SGHRS, CDR2 YFSETQ. This CDR3 contains 15 residues. In DNA form, the CDR3 reads TGCGCCAGCAGCTTGGAGGGGGCGGACTACCAGCCCCAGCATTTT. This sequence encodes CASSLEGADYQPQHF. Together with reference TRBV5-1 and TRBJ1-5, the CDR3 gives the full variable domain: KAGVTQTPRYLIKTRGQQVTLSCSPISGHRSVSWYQQTPGQGLQFLFEYFSETQRNKGNFPGRFSGRQFSNSRSEMNVSTLELGDSALYLCASSLEGADYQPQHFGDGTRLSIL.

The rearrangement uses TRBV6-6 and TRBJ2-1; D is ambiguous. Between the trimmed V and J ends, which lost 5 bases and 5 bases, there was a span of 7 bases. Germline assignment: CDR1 MNHNY and CDR2 SVGAGI (reference sequence). CDR3 size: 12 residues. CDR3 protein: CASSRLDNEQFF. The CDR3, as DNA: TGTGCCAGCAGTCGACTTGACAATGAGCAGTTCTTC.

This chain uses TRBV7-9 with TRBJ1-1; 8 bases map to TRBD1. Germline lookup yields CDR1 SEHNR and CDR2 FQNEAQ (reference sequence). J lost 2 bases, V lost 3 bases, and 2 bases had no gene match. This CDR3 comprises 14 residues. CDR3 amino acids: CASSLGQDNTEAFF. DNA of the CDR3: TGTGCCAGCAGCTTGGGACAGGATAACACTGAAGCTTTCTTT.

The J gene is TRBJ2-1, the V gene TRBV6-5, with 12 bases aligning to TRBD2. CDR3 length: 15 amino acids. The germline gives CDR1 MNHEY, CDR2 SVGAGI. J gave up 4 bases and V 5 bases, and 3 bases lay outside the gene matches. The CDR3 bases are TGTGCCAGCAGTAGACTAGCGGGGGTGTACAATGAGCAGTTCTTC. Translating it yields CASSRLAGVYNEQFF.

V and J are TRBV19 and TRBJ2-2, with TRBD2 matching 8 bases. The CDR3 totals 19 residues. V lost 3 bases and J lost 5; bases outside the gene matches: 17. Germline CDR1 and CDR2: LNHDA and SQIVND (reference sequence). The CDR3 sequence is CASSMGPPTGTRVTGELFF. The CDR3 DNA sequence: TGTGCCAGTAGTATGGGCCCCCCTACCGGGACTAGGGTAACCGGGGAGCTGTTTTTT.

The genes are TRBV2 and TRBJ2-3; D uncertain. The CDR3 contains 14 residues. CDR1 is SNHLY, CDR2 FYNNEI, per germline. The germline V and J ends were trimmed by 3 bases and 2 bases, with 9 bases remaining between them. The CDR3: CASSENYHTDTQYF. The CDR3 coding sequence is TGTGCCAGCAGTGAGAACTATCACACAGATACGCAGTATTTT.

The V call is TRBV5-1, the J call TRBJ1-4; D gene unclear. Trimming removed 5 bases at V and 0 bases at J, with 17 bases between. CDR1 and CDR2 from the germline V gene are SGHRS and YFSETQ. The CDR3 spans 17 residues. This CDR3 is CASSLRGVDATNEKLFF. The CDR3, as DNA: TGCGCCAGCAGTCTACGCGGGGTAGATGCAACTAATGAAAAACTGTTTTTT.

The rearrangement links TRBV30 to TRBJ1-1; the D gene is possibly TRBD1 (5 bases). V was cut by 2 bases and J by 3 bases, with 25 bases left in between. Germline loops: CDR1 GTSNPN, CDR2 SVGIG (reference sequence). This CDR3 is built from 18 residues. The CDR3 sequence: CAWSTLAGMLDMDTEAFF. In DNA, the CDR3 is TGTGCCTGGAGTACATTGGCAGGGATGTTGGATATGGACACTGAAGCTTTCTTT.

V gene TRBV2 combines with J gene TRBJ2-7, with D tentatively TRBD2 (6 bases). This CDR3 region has 15 residues. Trimming stripped 3 bases from V and 0 bases from J, with 12 bases between. The V gene's germline CDR1 is SNHLY and CDR2 FYNNEI. CDR3: CASSDGRESSYEQYF. CDR3 sequence (DNA): TGTGCCAGCAGTGACGGACGGGAGAGCTCCTACGAGCAGTACTTC.

The V gene is TRBV7-9, the J gene TRBJ2-2, with TRBD2 identical over 7 bases. In germline, CDR1 is SEHNR, CDR2 FQNEAQ (reference sequence). This CDR3 contains 15 residues. Trimming removed 3 bases from V and 5 bases from J; junction bases left unmatched: 6. In nucleotides, the CDR3 is TGTGCCAGCAGCTTTAGTCCCGGGGGGACCGGGGAGCTGTTTTTT. It encodes CASSFSPGGTGELFF.

The chain combines TRBV5-6 with TRBJ1-3; possible D gene TRBD1, 5 bases. Trimming took off 4 bases at V and 0 bases at J, with 11 bases between the two ends. The length of the CDR3 is 15 residues. CDR1 SGHDT and CDR2 YYEEEE come from the germline V gene. The CDR3 nucleotides read TGTGCCAGCAGCAAAACGGGGGACTCTGGAAACACCATATATTTT. This codes for CASSKTGDSGNTIYF.

A single count supports this clone. The rearrangement uses TRBV11-3 and TRBJ1-3, with a possible D match to TRBD1 (5 bases). V lost 5 bases to trimming and J lost 7 bases, with 24 bases between them. This CDR3 contains 17 residues. CDR1 and CDR2 (germline): SGHNT, YENEEA. The CDR3 sequence is CASSERVGGTVWNTIYF. CDR3 bases: TGTGCCAGCAGCGAGCGAGTCGGCGGGACTGTTTGGAACACCATATATTTT.

This clone was observed a few times. The V call is TRBV4-1, the J call TRBJ1-5, with D unclear. CDR3 length: 14 residues. Germline CDR1 and CDR2: MGHRA and YSYEKL. Deletions cut 4 bases from V and 1 base from J, with 8 bases between. The CDR3 protein is CASSRMTSNQPQHF. The CDR3 DNA reads as TGCGCCAGCAGCCGAATGACAAGCAATCAGCCCCAGCATTTT.

This chain uses TRBV27 with TRBJ2-5, with D perhaps TRBD1 (5 bases). Germline CDR1 is MNHEY and CDR2 is SMNVEV (reference sequence). The CDR3 covers 11 residues. The germline V and J ends were trimmed by 5 bases and 5 bases, with 6 bases remaining between them. The CDR3 DNA follows: TGTGCCAGCAGTGCAGGGGAGACCCAGTACTTC. Translation: CASSAGETQYF.

Only one count was recorded for this clone. The chain joins TRBV7-9 to TRBJ2-5; TRBD1 agrees at 10 bases. J lost 5 bases, V lost 7 bases, and 10 bases had no gene match. The CDR3 covers 15 residues. CDR1 is SEHNR, CDR2 FQNEAQ, per germline (reference sequence). CDR3 loop: CASNFGTGVDETQYF. CDR3 nucleotide sequence: TGTGCCAGCAACTTCGGGACAGGGGTCGACGAGACCCAGTACTTC.

The rearrangement joins TRBV9 to TRBJ1-1; no clear D gene. The germline V and J ends were trimmed by 2 bases and 0 bases, with 8 bases remaining between them. CDR1 and CDR2 (germline): SGDLS, YYNGEE. This CDR3 is built from 14 residues. Here the CDR3 reads CASSVPSMNTEAFF. In nucleotides, the CDR3 is TGTGCCAGCAGCGTGCCTTCTATGAACACTGAAGCTTTCTTT.

The V gene is TRBV11-3, the J gene TRBJ1-1, with a possible D match to TRBD1 (5 bases). Germline CDR1 is SGHNT and CDR2 is YENEEA. Trimming stripped 3 bases from V and 3 bases from J, with 8 bases between. CDR3 size: 13 residues. This chain's CDR3 is CASSFDRDTEAFF. As DNA, the CDR3 is TGTGCCAGCAGCTTCGACAGAGACACTGAAGCTTTCTTT.

The chain has TRBV5-1 and TRBJ2-2, with D perhaps TRBD1 (5 bases). Trimming took off 0 bases at V and 5 bases at J, with 5 bases between the two ends. In germline, CDR1 is SGHRS, CDR2 YFSETQ. The CDR3 length is 13 residues. CDR3 sequence reads: CASSLEGTGELFF. In DNA form, the CDR3 reads TGCGCCAGCAGCTTGGAGGGGACCGGGGAGCTGTTTTTT.

This chain uses TRBV6-5 with TRBJ1-5; 7 bases match TRBD1. The germline V gene has CDR1 MNHEY and CDR2 SVGAGI. This CDR3 is 12 amino acids long. J lost 7 bases, V lost 10 bases, and 7 bases had no gene match. The CDR3 loop is CATKGASQPQHF. As DNA, the CDR3 is TGTGCCACGAAGGGGGCCAGCCAGCCCCAGCATTTT.

DNA for the CDR3: TGTGCCAGCAGCAGGGAATACGGGAATCAGCCCCAGCATTTT. Translating gives CASSREYGNQPQHF. The rearrangement uses TRBV6-5 and TRBJ1-5; maybe TRBD1 (5 bases). V lost 6 bases, J lost 4 bases, and 13 bases lay in between. CDR1 is MNHEY and CDR2 is SVGAGI in the germline V gene. This CDR3 has 14 residues.

The chain couples TRBV5-1 to TRBJ2-2; 10 bases are a match to TRBD1. Germline V lookup: CDR1 SGHRS, CDR2 YFSETQ. CDR3 size: 15 residues. J was trimmed by 4 bases and V by 2 bases; bases with no gene match: 2. CDR3 residues: CASSFDRGRTGELFF. The CDR3 bases are TGCGCCAGCAGCTTCGACAGGGGGCGCACCGGGGAGCTGTTTTTT.

The CDR3 is CASSVGAGQGTYEQYF. DNA for the CDR3: TGTGCCAGCAGCGTAGGGGCCGGACAGGGGACCTACGAGCAGTACTTC. The chain has TRBV9 and TRBJ2-7, with TRBD1 matching over 9 bases. V gave up 0 bases and J gave up 2 bases; unmatched junction bases: 6. This CDR3 region has 16 residues. Germline CDR1 is SGDLS and CDR2 is YYNGEE.

This sequence joins TRBV4-1 and TRBJ1-4; D is unclear. The germline V gene encodes CDR1 MGHRA and CDR2 YSYEKL. This CDR3 spans 15 amino acids. V was pared by 1 base and J by 8 bases, with 14 bases between. CDR3 sequence reads: CASSQGSGLEEKLFF. The CDR3 DNA follows: TGCGCCAGCAGCCAAGGTAGTGGGCTGGAAGAAAAACTGTTTTTT.

In its sample, this clone was seen a few times. The rearrangement joins TRBV28 to TRBJ2-3, with D tentatively TRBD1 (6 bases). Trimming took 2 bases from V and 2 from J, leaving 11 bases between them. This CDR3 has 15 residues. Germline values: CDR1 MDHEN, CDR2 SYDVKM. The CDR3 region has the DNA TGTGCCAGCAGTTTAAGGGGGTTCTTCACAGATACGCAGTATTTT. Encoded protein: CASSLRGFFTDTQYF.

In this sample, this clone turned up a few times. The CDR3 DNA is TGCGCCAGCAGCCCGGCTCTACAAGGGGGGAACACTGAAGCTTTCTTT. Translated: CASSPALQGGNTEAFF. The V and J genes are TRBV5-1 and TRBJ1-1, with D possibly TRBD1 on 6 matching bases. The CDR3 is 16 amino acids. Per germline, CDR1 SGHRS and CDR2 YFSETQ. Trimming took 4 bases from V and 1 from J, leaving 17 bases between them.